This note documents a single T cell receptor (beta chain) sequence. Sequencing used immunoSEQ multiplex PCR; TCRdb keeps in-frame clones, though not all of them. The table includes 250,000 or so clones, 70% to 90% detected once. The sample comes from a study of blood T cell repertoires in COVID-19. The V gene end was trimmed by 1 base and the J gene end by 4 bases; junction bases not matched to a gene: 6. The V gene's germline CDR1 is SGHTA and CDR2 FQGNSA. The CDR3 loop spans 15 amino acids. The gene calls are TRBV7-2 and TRBJ2-5; 7 bases agree with TRBD2. The sample consisted of PBMCs or T cells enriched from blood (not recorded which). This TCR came from a woman aged 50 to 65 who had been exposed to COVID-19. The CDR3 protein is CASSLVWGRGETQYF. CDR3 in DNA: TGTGCCAGCAGCTTAGTGTGGGGGAGGGGAGAGACCCAGTACTTC. Based on the CDR3 plus reference TRBV7-2 and TRBJ2-5, the full variable domain is GAGVSQSPSNKVTEKGKDVELRCDPISGHTALYWYRQSLGQGLEFLIYFQGNSAPDKSGLPSDRFSAERTGGSVSTLTIQRTQQEDSAVYLCASSLVWGRGETQYFGPGTRLLVL.